The rows below give T cell receptor beta chains drawn from one sample of a study of cytomegalovirus exposure and HLA in healthy donors. Only in-frame clones appear in the TCRdb table, and some are missing; sequencing was by immunoSEQ multiplex PCR. The sample includes around 240,000 clones, 82% of them seen just once. The source material was PBMCs. All receptors come from a woman aged 35 to 49 in good health and CMV-seropositive. CDR3s include the opening cysteine and the closing phenylalanine or tryptophan. A D gene is named only where the DNA matches it firmly. Only some rows state a clone size, as once, few, many or a class for expanded clones.

j_call	clone_size	d_call	v_call	cdr3_nt	cdr3_aa
TRBJ2-3	.	TRBD1	TRBV4-3	TGCGCCAGCAGCCAGGACCCCGGGACAGGGGCAGATACGCAGTATTTT	CASSQDPGTGADTQYF
TRBJ1-5	medium-sized	.	TRBV7-2	TGTGCCAGCAGCCCCATGGGCAGCAATCAGCCCCAGCATTTT	CASSPMGSNQPQHF
TRBJ1-1	.	.	TRBV7-9	TGTGCCAGCAGCTTAGTCTCGGGCCGGGGGAACACTGAAGCTTTCTTT	CASSLVSGRGNTEAFF
TRBJ1-5	once	.	TRBV5-1	TGCGCCAGCAGCTTGGGGGGGGGCGGCCAGCCCCAGCATTTT	CASSLGGGGQPQHF
TRBJ1-2	once	TRBD1	TRBV7-9	TGTGCCAGCAGCCCACCCCCTGGTGACAGGGCGGGTAAAACCTTC	CASSPPPGDRAGKTF
TRBJ1-5	.	.	TRBV4-2	TGTGCCAGCAGCCAACAAAGGCAGGGCGGTGGACAGCCCCAGCATTTT	CASSQQRQGGGQPQHF
TRBJ2-3	once	TRBD1	TRBV29-1	TGCAGCGTTGACAAGACAGGGAGCACAGATACGCAGTATTTT	CSVDKTGSTDTQYF
TRBJ2-7	.	TRBD1	TRBV19	TGTGCCAGTAGTGCCATGGGACAGTCCTACTACGAGCAGTACTTC	CASSAMGQSYYEQYF
TRBJ2-5	.	TRBD1	TRBV19	TGTGCCAGTAGTGACGACAGGGTGTGGGAGACCCAGTACTTC	CASSDDRVWETQYF
TRBJ1-2	.	.	TRBV5-5	TGTGCCAGCAGCTTGGTTCATGGGTCGGGGTATGGCTACACCTTC	CASSLVHGSGYGYTF
TRBJ2-2	.	TRBD2	TRBV5-4	TGTGCCAGCAGCTCGGGACTAGCGGCCCTATATAACACCGGGGAGCTGTTTTTT	CASSSGLAALYNTGELFF
TRBJ1-2	.	TRBD1	TRBV30	TGTGCCTGGGTTGGGACAGGGGGCGCGAGCTATGGCTACACCTTC	CAWVGTGGASYGYTF
TRBJ2-7	.	TRBD2	TRBV27	TGTGCCAGCAGTCACGGACTAGCGGGAGTGTACGAGCAGTACTTC	CASSHGLAGVYEQYF
TRBJ1-5	.	.	TRBV18	TGTGCCAGCTCACCTACGGGGGGCAGTCAGCCCCAGCATTTT	CASSPTGGSQPQHF
TRBJ1-1	.	.	TRBV5-1	TGCGCCAGCAGCCCAGAGTTCGGGGACACTGAAGCTTTCTTT	CASSPEFGDTEAFF
TRBJ1-2	few	TRBD1	TRBV7-2	TGTGCCAGCAGCTTAGCGGCAGGGGGGATGGACTATGGCTACACCTTC	CASSLAAGGMDYGYTF
TRBJ2-2	.	TRBD1	TRBV9	TGTGCCAGCAGCGTACTCGGGACAGGGATCGCCGGGGAGCTGTTTTTT	CASSVLGTGIAGELFF